A few counts support the clone carrying this T cell receptor (beta chain). Its antigen is currently unknown. The sample is drawn from a study of T cell repertoires in cytomegalovirus infection. Study-wide results and caveats: Summed frequency of shared TCR beta families picked out CMV carriers who also had the relevant HLA.

TCRdb re-called the reads through MiXCR, storing one row per CDR3 protein. The sample contains approximately 390,000 distinct CDR3 sequences, approximately 35% of which appear only once. Specimen: cultured PBMCs, collected from culture after CMV antigen stimulation. This TCR came from a human donor in good health (CMV status not recorded). Some clones in this sample may be carry-over from other donors' samples.

The DNA of the CDR3 is TGTGCCAGCAGTTTTACAGGGAGGAACATTCAGTACTTC. Protein product: CASSFTGRNIQYF. The V call is TRBV12-3 or TRBV12-4, the J call TRBJ2-4; D could derive from TRBD1 or TRBD2 (6 bases each). CDR3 length equals 13 residues. V lost 3 bases, J lost 7 bases, and 10 bases lay in between.